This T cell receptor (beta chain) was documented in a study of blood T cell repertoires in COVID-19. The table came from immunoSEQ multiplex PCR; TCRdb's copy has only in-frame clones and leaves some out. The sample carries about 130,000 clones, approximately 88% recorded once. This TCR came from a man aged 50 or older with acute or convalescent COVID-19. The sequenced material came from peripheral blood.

The chain's CDR3 is CAIFARGANEKLFF. The CDR3 bases are TGTGCCATCTTTGCCAGGGGCGCTAATGAAAAACTGTTTTTT. The genes are TRBV6-5 and TRBJ1-4, with a weak D call TRBD1 (6 bases). V lost 10 bases and J lost 3, with 15 bases in between. The CDR3 spans 14 residues. Looked up from germline, CDR1 is MNHEY and CDR2 is SVGAGI.